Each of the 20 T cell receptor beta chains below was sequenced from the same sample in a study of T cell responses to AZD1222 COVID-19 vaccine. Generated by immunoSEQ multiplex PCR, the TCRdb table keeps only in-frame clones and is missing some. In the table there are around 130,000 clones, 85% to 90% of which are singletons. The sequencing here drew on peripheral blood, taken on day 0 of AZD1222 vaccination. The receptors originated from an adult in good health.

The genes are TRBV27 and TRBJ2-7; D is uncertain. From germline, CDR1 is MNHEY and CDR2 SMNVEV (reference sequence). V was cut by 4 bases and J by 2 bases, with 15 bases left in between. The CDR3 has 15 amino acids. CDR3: CASSSSRVFPYEQYF. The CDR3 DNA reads TGTGCCAGCAGTTCCAGTCGGGTGTTTCCCTACGAGCAGTACTTC.

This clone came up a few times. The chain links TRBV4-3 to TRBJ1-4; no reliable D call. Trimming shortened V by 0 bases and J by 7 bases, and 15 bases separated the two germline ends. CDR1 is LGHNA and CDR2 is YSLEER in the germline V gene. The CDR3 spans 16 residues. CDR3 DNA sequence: TGCGCCAGCAGCCAAGATTCCGGCTACCGGACTGAAAAACTGTTTTTT. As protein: CASSQDSGYRTEKLFF.

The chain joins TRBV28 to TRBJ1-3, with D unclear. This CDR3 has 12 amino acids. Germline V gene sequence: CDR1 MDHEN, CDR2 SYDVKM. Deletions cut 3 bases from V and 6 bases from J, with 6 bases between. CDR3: CASSFSPNTIYF. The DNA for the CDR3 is TGTGCCAGCAGTTTTTCCCCAAACACCATATATTTT. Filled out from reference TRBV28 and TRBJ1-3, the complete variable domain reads DVKVTQSSRYLVKRTGEKVFLECVQDMDHENMFWYRQDPGLGLRLIYFSYDVKMKEKGDIPEGYSVSREKKERFSLILESASTNQTSMYLCASSFSPNTIYFGEGSWLTVV.

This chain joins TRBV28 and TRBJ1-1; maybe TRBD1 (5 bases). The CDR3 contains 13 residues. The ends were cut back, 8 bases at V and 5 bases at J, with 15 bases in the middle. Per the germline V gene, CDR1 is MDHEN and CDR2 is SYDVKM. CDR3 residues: CASRKTGETEAFF. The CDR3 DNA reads TGTGCCAGCCGGAAGACGGGGGAAACTGAAGCTTTCTTT.

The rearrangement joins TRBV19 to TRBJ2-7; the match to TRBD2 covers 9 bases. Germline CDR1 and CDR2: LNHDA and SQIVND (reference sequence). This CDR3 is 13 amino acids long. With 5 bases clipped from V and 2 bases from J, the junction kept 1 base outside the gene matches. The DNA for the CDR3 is TGTGCCAGTAGTCCTAGCGGGACCTACGAGCAGTACTTC. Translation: CASSPSGTYEQYF.

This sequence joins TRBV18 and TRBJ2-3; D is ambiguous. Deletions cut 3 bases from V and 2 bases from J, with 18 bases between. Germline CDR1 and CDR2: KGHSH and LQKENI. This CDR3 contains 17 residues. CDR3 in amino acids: CASSPAGPPPPTDTQYF. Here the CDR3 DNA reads TGTGCCAGCTCACCGGCCGGGCCCCCACCCCCCACAGATACGCAGTATTTT. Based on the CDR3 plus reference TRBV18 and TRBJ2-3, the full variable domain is NAGVMQNPRHLVRRRGQEARLRCSPMKGHSHVYWYRQLPEEGLKFMVYLQKENIIDESGMPKERFSAEFPKEGPSILRIQQVVRGDSAAYFCASSPAGPPPPTDTQYFGPGTRLTVL.

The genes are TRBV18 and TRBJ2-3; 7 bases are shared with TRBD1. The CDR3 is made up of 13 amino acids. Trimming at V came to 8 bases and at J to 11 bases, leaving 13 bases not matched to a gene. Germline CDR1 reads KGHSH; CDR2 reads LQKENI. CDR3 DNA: TGTGCCAGCCTTCCATTCAGGCAGGGGGAGCAGTATTTT. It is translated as CASLPFRQGEQYF.

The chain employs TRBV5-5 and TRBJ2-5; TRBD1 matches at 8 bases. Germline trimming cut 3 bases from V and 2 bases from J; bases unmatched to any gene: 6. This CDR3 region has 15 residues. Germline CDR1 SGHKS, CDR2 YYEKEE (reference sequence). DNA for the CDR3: TGTGCCAGCAGCTCCCCGGACAGGGCGCAAGAGACCCAGTACTTC. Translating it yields CASSSPDRAQETQYF. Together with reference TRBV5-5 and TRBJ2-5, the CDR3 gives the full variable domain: DAGVTQSPTHLIKTRGQQVTLRCSPISGHKSVSWYQQVLGQGPQFIFQYYEKEERGRGNFPDRFSARQFPNYSSELNVNALLLGDSALYLCASSSPDRAQETQYFGPGTRLLVL.

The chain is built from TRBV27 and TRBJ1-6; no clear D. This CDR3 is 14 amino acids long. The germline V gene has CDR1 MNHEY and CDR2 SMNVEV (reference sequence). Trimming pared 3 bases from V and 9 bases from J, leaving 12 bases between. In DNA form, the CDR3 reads TGTGCCAGCAGTTTCCGAACCGTAGCTTCACCCCTCCACTTT. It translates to CASSFRTVASPLHF.

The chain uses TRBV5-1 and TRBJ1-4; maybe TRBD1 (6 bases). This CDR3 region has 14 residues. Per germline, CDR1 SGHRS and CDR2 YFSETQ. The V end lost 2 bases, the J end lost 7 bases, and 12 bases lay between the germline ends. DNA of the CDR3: TGCGCCAGCAGCTTAACTGGGGGCGGTGAAAAACTGTTTTTT. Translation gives CASSLTGGGEKLFF.

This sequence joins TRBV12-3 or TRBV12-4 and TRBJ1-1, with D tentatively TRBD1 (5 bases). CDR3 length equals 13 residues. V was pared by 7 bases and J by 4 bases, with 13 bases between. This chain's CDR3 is CASTSGRSTEAFF. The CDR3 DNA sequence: TGTGCCAGCACCTCAGGGAGGAGCACTGAAGCTTTCTTT.

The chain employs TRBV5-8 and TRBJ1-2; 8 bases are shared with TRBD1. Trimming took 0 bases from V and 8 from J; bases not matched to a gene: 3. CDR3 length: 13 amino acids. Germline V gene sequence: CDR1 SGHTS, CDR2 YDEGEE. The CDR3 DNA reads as TGTGCCAGCAGCTTGGCCGACAGGGGCGGCTACACCTTC. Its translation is CASSLADRGGYTF.

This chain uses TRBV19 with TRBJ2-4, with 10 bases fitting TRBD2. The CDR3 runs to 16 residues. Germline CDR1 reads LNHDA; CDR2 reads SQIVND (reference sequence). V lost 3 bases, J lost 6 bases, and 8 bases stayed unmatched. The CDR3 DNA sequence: TGTGCCAGTAGTATTGGAGCGGGGGGGCCCGGAAACATTCAGTACTTC. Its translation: CASSIGAGGPGNIQYF.

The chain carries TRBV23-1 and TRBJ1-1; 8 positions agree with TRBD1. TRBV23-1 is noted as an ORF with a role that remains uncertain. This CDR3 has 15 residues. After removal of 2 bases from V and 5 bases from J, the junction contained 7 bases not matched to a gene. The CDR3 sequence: CASSQTIQGGTEAFF. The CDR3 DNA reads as TGCGCCAGCAGTCAAACCATACAGGGGGGGACTGAAGCTTTCTTT.

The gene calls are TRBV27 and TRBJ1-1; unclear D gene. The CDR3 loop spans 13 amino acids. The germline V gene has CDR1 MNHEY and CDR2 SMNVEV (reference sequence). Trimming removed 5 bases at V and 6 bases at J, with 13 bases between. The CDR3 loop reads CASSTTSPPEAFF. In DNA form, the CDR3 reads TGTGCCAGCAGTACGACGAGTCCTCCTGAAGCTTTCTTT.

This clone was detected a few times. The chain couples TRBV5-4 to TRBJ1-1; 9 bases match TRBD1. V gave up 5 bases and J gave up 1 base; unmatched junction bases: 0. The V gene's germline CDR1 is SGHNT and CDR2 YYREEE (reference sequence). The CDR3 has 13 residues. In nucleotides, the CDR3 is TGTGCCAGCAGGGACAGGGGGAACACTGAAGCTTTCTTT. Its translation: CASRDRGNTEAFF.

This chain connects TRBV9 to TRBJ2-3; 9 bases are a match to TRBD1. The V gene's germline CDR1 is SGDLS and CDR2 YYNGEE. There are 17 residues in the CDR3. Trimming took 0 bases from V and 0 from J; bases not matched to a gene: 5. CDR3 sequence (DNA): TGTGCCAGCAGCGTAGTGGACAGGGGAACTAGCACAGATACGCAGTATTTT. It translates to CASSVVDRGTSTDTQYF.

CDR3 region: CASSIPGIPYEQYF. CDR3 nucleotide sequence: TGTGCCAGTAGTATCCCAGGGATCCCCTACGAGCAGTACTTC. The chain is built from TRBV19 and TRBJ2-7, with D perhaps matching TRBD1 (5 bases). Germline CDR1 reads LNHDA; CDR2 reads SQIVND (reference sequence). The V and J ends lost 3 bases and 2 bases respectively, with 11 bases between them. This CDR3 has 14 amino acids.

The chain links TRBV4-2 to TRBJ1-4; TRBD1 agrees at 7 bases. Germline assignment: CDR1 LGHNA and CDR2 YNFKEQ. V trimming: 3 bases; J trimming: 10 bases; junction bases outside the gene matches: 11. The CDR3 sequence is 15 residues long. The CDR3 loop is CASSQALGGGGKLFF. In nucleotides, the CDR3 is TGTGCCAGCAGCCAGGCCCTCGGAGGGGGCGGAAAACTGTTTTTT.

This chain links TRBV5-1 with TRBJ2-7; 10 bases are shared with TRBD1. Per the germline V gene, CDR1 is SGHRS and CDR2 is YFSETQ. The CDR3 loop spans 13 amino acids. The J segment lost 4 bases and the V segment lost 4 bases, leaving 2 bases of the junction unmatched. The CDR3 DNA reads TGCGCCAGCAGCCGGGACAGGGGTTACGAGCAGTACTTC. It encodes CASSRDRGYEQYF. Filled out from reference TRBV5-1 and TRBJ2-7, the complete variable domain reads KAGVTQTPRYLIKTRGQQVTLSCSPISGHRSVSWYQQTPGQGLQFLFEYFSETQRNKGNFPGRFSGRQFSNSRSEMNVSTLELGDSALYLCASSRDRGYEQYFGPGTRLTVT.